This is a list of T cell receptor beta chains from one sample in a study of cytomegalovirus exposure and HLA in healthy donors. The assay was immunoSEQ multiplex PCR, and TCRdb's table has in-frame clones only and misses some. Of 130,000 or so clones listed, approximately 90% are singletons. The material sequenced was PBMCs. These receptors were collected from a woman aged 18-29 years in good health and CMV-seronegative. The CDR3 runs from the conserved cysteine through the conserved F or W. The D gene is left open where the match is weak. The size entry is marked missing in some rows and otherwise reads once, few, many or a size class.

.,14,TRBV19,TRBD2,TRBJ2-7,CASSRTSGDHEQYF,TGTGCCAGTAGCCGGACTAGCGGGGACCACGAGCAGTACTTC
.,16,TRBV28,TRBD1,TRBJ1-2,CASSFLRGKSNYGYTF,TGTGCCAGCAGTTTCCTCAGGGGGAAGTCTAACTATGGCTACACCTTC
.,17,TRBV7-9,.,TRBJ2-2,CASSLPRTEPNTGELFF,TGTGCCAGCAGCTTACCCCGGACAGAGCCGAACACCGGGGAGCTGTTTTTT
.,15,TRBV4-3,.,TRBJ2-7,CASSPQASGSYEQYF,TGCGCCAGCAGCCCCCAGGCCTCCGGATCTTACGAGCAGTACTTC
few,15,TRBV6-4,.,TRBJ2-1,CASSESPAAENEQFF,TGTGCCAGCAGTGAAAGCCCAGCGGCCGAGAATGAGCAGTTCTTC
.,14,TRBV28,TRBD2,TRBJ2-2,CAILAGGRTGELFF,TGTGCCATCCTAGCGGGGGGGCGAACCGGGGAGCTGTTTTTT
.,16,TRBV4-2,.,TRBJ2-7,CASSHQGGRRGYEQYF,TGTGCCAGCAGTCACCAGGGCGGGAGAAGGGGGTACGAGCAGTACTTC
.,15,TRBV6-1,TRBD1,TRBJ1-4,CASHFGTGINEKLFF,TGTGCCAGCCATTTTGGGACAGGGATAAATGAAAAACTGTTTTTT
.,15,TRBV13,.,TRBJ2-6,CASASWSSGANVLTF,TGTGCCAGCGCGTCCTGGAGCTCTGGGGCCAACGTCCTGACTTTC
.,13,TRBV11-3,.,TRBJ2-7,CASSFQGTYEQYF,TGTGCCAGCAGCTTTCAGGGGACATACGAGCAGTACTTC
.,15,TRBV6-1,.,TRBJ2-1,CASSVSGFSYNEQFF,TGTGCCAGCAGTGTGTCAGGATTCTCCTACAATGAGCAGTTCTTC
.,13,TRBV30,.,TRBJ1-3,CAWTQGSGNTIYF,TGTGCCTGGACACAGGGTTCGGGAAACACCATATATTTT
.,15,TRBV19,TRBD1,TRBJ1-2,CASSIQGAPNYGYTF,TGTGCCAGTAGTATCCAGGGGGCACCTAACTATGGCTACACCTTC
once,14,TRBV10-1,.,TRBJ1-1,CASSESGGADKAFF,TGCGCCAGCAGTGAGTCCGGGGGGGCAGACAAAGCTTTCTTT
.,15,TRBV18,TRBD2,TRBJ2-1,CASSPQRGGYNEQFF,TGTGCCAGCTCACCACAGCGGGGGGGCTACAATGAGCAGTTCTTC
.,18,TRBV2,TRBD1,TRBJ1-5,CASSEKGGQGISNQPQHF,TGTGCCAGCAGTGAAAAAGGGGGACAGGGGATTAGCAATCAGCCCCAGCATTTT
once,17,TRBV11-1,TRBD1,TRBJ1-2,CASSLGDRGRRGYGYTF,TGTGCCAGCAGCTTGGGGGACAGGGGGCGCCGAGGCTATGGCTACACCTTC
.,12,TRBV28,TRBD1,TRBJ1-1,CASSYGQGQAFF,TGTGCCAGCAGTTATGGACAGGGGCAAGCTTTCTTT
.,17,TRBV7-6,TRBD2,TRBJ2-1,CASSSDYSGRRYNEQFF,TGTGCCAGCAGCTCCGATTATAGCGGGAGACGCTACAATGAGCAGTTCTTC
.,15,TRBV6-5,.,TRBJ1-5,CASRSAGAGNQPQHF,TGTGCCAGCAGGAGTGCGGGGGCGGGCAATCAGCCCCAGCATTTT
.,14,TRBV28,TRBD1,TRBJ1-2,CASRLRDRNYGYTF,TGTGCCAGCAGGTTAAGGGACAGAAACTATGGCTACACCTTC
.,14,TRBV10-2,TRBD2,TRBJ2-7,CASRPQRGAYEQYF,TGCGCCAGCAGGCCCCAGCGGGGGGCCTACGAGCAGTACTTC
.,16,TRBV19,.,TRBJ1-5,CASSIRGQGGGQPQHF,TGTGCCAGTAGTATTCGGGGTCAGGGAGGGGGTCAGCCCCAGCATTTT
.,12,TRBV6-1,TRBD2,TRBJ2-2,CASQRGSGELFF,TGTGCCAGCCAGCGGGGGTCGGGGGAGCTGTTTTTT
.,13,TRBV30,.,TRBJ1-2,CAWIPGQTYGYTF,TGTGCCTGGATTCCAGGGCAAACTTATGGCTACACCTTC
.,15,TRBV2,.,TRBJ2-1,CASSVGLTRGNEQFF,TGTGCCAGCAGTGTTGGGTTGACTAGAGGCAATGAGCAGTTCTTC
few,16,TRBV5-4,TRBD2,TRBJ2-2,CASSHSTKRGTGELFF,TGTGCCAGCAGCCACTCAACTAAGCGGGGCACCGGGGAGCTGTTTTTT
.,16,TRBV5-1,.,TRBJ2-3,CASSLDSAASTDTQYF,TGCGCCAGCAGCTTGGATTCCGCGGCTAGCACAGATACGCAGTATTTT
.,14,TRBV13,TRBD1,TRBJ2-7,CASSPDRGGYEQYF,TGTGCCAGCAGCCCGGACAGGGGGGGATACGAGCAGTACTTC
.,14,TRBV6-4,.,TRBJ2-5,CASSDPRYQETQYF,TGTGCCAGCAGTGATCCCCGGTACCAAGAGACCCAGTACTTC
.,14,TRBV5-1,.,TRBJ2-1,CASSFRGASGEQFF,TGCGCCAGCAGCTTCAGGGGGGCCTCGGGAGAGCAGTTCTTC
.,20,TRBV9,TRBD1,TRBJ2-2,CASSVATGELLVSGTGELFF,TGTGCCAGCAGCGTAGCGACAGGGGAGTTGCTTGTGAGTGGGACCGGGGAGCTGTTTTTT
few,14,TRBV19,TRBD1,TRBJ1-5,CASLHRGSNQPQHF,TGTGCCAGTCTCCACAGGGGTAGCAATCAGCCCCAGCATTTT
.,17,TRBV11-3,TRBD1,TRBJ1-1,CASSLWDRGRGNTEAFF,TGTGCCAGCAGCTTATGGGACAGGGGGCGCGGGAACACTGAAGCTTTCTTT
few,14,TRBV7-3,TRBD2,TRBJ2-1,CASRPSGAYNEQFF,TGTGCCAGCAGACCTAGCGGGGCCTACAATGAGCAGTTCTTC
once,13,TRBV7-2,.,TRBJ1-1,CASSLSQGLRAFF,TGTGCCAGCAGCTTAAGTCAGGGGTTGAGGGCTTTCTTT
.,17,TRBV28,.,TRBJ2-2,CASSHPWRGGRSGELFF,TGTGCCAGCAGCCACCCCTGGAGGGGGGGCCGATCCGGGGAGCTGTTTTTT
.,19,TRBV5-1,TRBD2,TRBJ2-1,CASSLTGLAGLGSYNEQFF,TGCGCCAGCAGCTTGACTGGTCTAGCGGGTCTGGGGTCCTACAATGAGCAGTTCTTC
.,13,TRBV6-4,.,TRBJ2-1,CASSAELVGQQFF,TGTGCCAGCAGTGCAGAACTAGTGGGTCAACAGTTCTTC
.,14,TRBV11-2,.,TRBJ1-2,CASSQQGPPNGYTF,TGTGCCAGCAGCCAACAGGGTCCCCCTAATGGCTACACCTTC
.,13,TRBV11-2,TRBD1,TRBJ2-7,CASSSTGNYEQYF,TGTGCCAGCAGCTCGACAGGGAACTACGAGCAGTACTTC
.,15,TRBV5-1,.,TRBJ2-3,CASSLGGTSSDTQYF,TGCGCCAGCAGCTTGGGAGGGACATCCTCAGATACGCAGTATTTT
once,14,TRBV11-2,TRBD1,TRBJ2-7,CASSLGTGIYEQYF,TGTGCCAGCAGCTTAGGGACAGGGATCTACGAGCAGTACTTC